Shown below are 16 T cell receptor beta chains from a single sample sequenced in a study of T cells in Graves' hyperthyroidism and ophthalmopathy. Amplified TCR beta CDR3 regions came from RNA transcripts. With the HTBI primer set, the TCR CDR3 went through a first round of RT-PCR. TCRdb passed the multiplex PCR reads through MiXCR, listing each CDR3 protein once. This table holds around 600,000 distinct CDR3 sequences, about a sixth found once. The sample taken for sequencing was blood. These receptors originate from a middle-aged woman with Graves' ophthalmopathy.

A single count supports this clonotype. The rearrangement joins TRBV6-1 to TRBJ2-1; TRBD2 aligns across 11 bases. Germline CDR1 MNHNS, CDR2 SASEGT. The CDR3 consists of 17 residues. J gave up 6 bases and V 1 base, and 8 bases lay outside the gene matches. The DNA for the CDR3 is TGTGCCAGCAGTGAAGGGCTGGGGACTAGCGGACGCAATGAGCAGTTCTTC. This codes for CASSEGLGTSGRNEQFF.

This chain links TRBV9 with TRBJ2-1; 12 bases map to TRBD2. The CDR3 sequence is 16 residues long. V was clipped by 0 bases and J by 8 bases; unmatched bases: 6. Per germline, CDR1 SGDLS and CDR2 YYNGEE. The CDR3 bases are TGTGCCAGCAGCGTAGCCCTAGCGGGGGGGCTGTATGAGCAGTTCTTC. Protein: CASSVALAGGLYEQFF. Combining the CDR3 with reference TRBV9 and TRBJ2-1 gives the whole variable domain DSGVTQTPKHLITATGQRVTLRCSPRSGDLSVYWYQQSLDQGLQFLIQYYNGEERAKGNILERFSAQQFPDLHSELNLSSLELGDSALYFCASSVALAGGLYEQFFGPGTRLTVL.

This clonotype was detected ten times or more. The V and J genes are TRBV20-1 and TRBJ2-5; perhaps D is TRBD1 or TRBD2 (7 bases each). Trimming took off 6 bases at V and 1 base at J, with 18 bases between the two ends. Germline V gives CDR1 DFQATT, CDR2 SNEGSKA (reference sequence). The CDR3 consists of 15 residues. CDR3 sequence reads: CSAPLGGTAQETQYF. The CDR3 coding sequence is TGCAGTGCACCGCTGGGGGGGACAGCCCAAGAGACCCAGTACTTC.

The table lists this clonotype with a few counts. The chain is built from TRBV6-2 or TRBV6-3 and TRBJ2-1; 7 bases match TRBD2. Germline CDR1 MNHEY, CDR2 SVGEGT. V shed 8 bases and J 0 bases; nucleotides not matched to a gene: 13. The CDR3 extends over 17 amino acids. The CDR3 is CASRQIAGPSSYNEQFF. The CDR3 coding sequence is TGTGCCAGCCGTCAAATAGCGGGCCCGAGCTCCTACAATGAGCAGTTCTTC.

This clonotype was seen a handful of times. The V gene is TRBV20-1, the J gene TRBJ2-3; 8 bases line up with TRBD1. Unmatched junction bases numbered 2, after V lost 5 bases and J lost 4 bases. CDR3 length: 12 amino acids. Germline values: CDR1 DFQATT, CDR2 SNEGSKA (reference sequence). The CDR3 sequence is CSAGQGSDTQYF. CDR3 nucleotide sequence: TGCAGTGCTGGACAGGGCTCAGATACGCAGTATTTT.

The table lists this clonotype with many counts. This chain links TRBV9 with TRBJ1-4; TRBD1 is a possible D gene (5 bases). The CDR3 loop spans 14 amino acids. The germline V and J ends were trimmed by 0 bases and 4 bases, with 7 bases remaining between them. Per the germline V gene, CDR1 is SGDLS and CDR2 is YYNGEE. DNA of the CDR3: TGTGCCAGCAGCGTAGGGGGACTTAATGAAAAACTGTTTTTT. Translated, it gives CASSVGGLNEKLFF.

The chain has TRBV7-2 and TRBJ2-7, with 11 positions matching TRBD2. Germline V lookup: CDR1 SGHTA, CDR2 FQGNSA. This CDR3 spans 17 amino acids. The V gene end was trimmed by 6 bases and the J gene end by 1 base; junction bases not matched to a gene: 11. The CDR3 is CASSWKVAGGLSYEQYF. CDR3 in DNA: TGTGCCAGCAGTTGGAAGGTAGCGGGAGGGTTGTCCTACGAGCAGTACTTC.

This clonotype has just a few counts. The chain carries TRBV6-1 and TRBJ2-5, with TRBD1 matching over 7 bases. Losses at the gene ends were 5 bases for V and 3 bases for J; bases not matched to a gene: 6. Germline CDR1 and CDR2: MNHNS and SASEGT. The CDR3 extends over 14 amino acids. DNA for the CDR3: TGTGCCAGCAGTAACAGGGGCCCGGAAGAGACCCAGTACTTC. As protein: CASSNRGPEETQYF.

CDR3 bases: TGCGCCAGCAGCCAAGGGTCCGGGGCGCAGGGAGATACGCAGTATTTT. This encodes CASSQGSGAQGDTQYF. The chain uses TRBV4-1 and TRBJ2-3; D assignment may be TRBD1 or TRBD2 (5 bases each). Germline V gives CDR1 MGHRA, CDR2 YSYEKL. Deletions cut 1 base from V and 5 bases from J, with 16 bases between. This CDR3 has 16 amino acids.

The gene calls are TRBV6-2 or TRBV6-3 and TRBJ2-4, with a weak D call TRBD2 (6 bases). The CDR3 is 16 amino acids. V was clipped by 2 bases and J by 0 bases, with 11 bases between them. Germline V gene data show CDR1 as MNHEY and CDR2 as SVGEGT. Here the CDR3 DNA reads TGTGCCAGCAGTTACCCCAGGGACTTAGCCAAAAACATTCAGTACTTC. Translating it yields CASSYPRDLAKNIQYF.

This clonotype was seen repeatedly, ten times or more. The chain has TRBV6-6 and TRBJ2-7; possibly TRBD2 for D (5 bases). This CDR3 region has 12 residues. CDR1 MNHNY and CDR2 SVGAGI come from the germline V gene (reference sequence). V lost 2 bases and J lost 7, with 9 bases in between. CDR3 in amino acids: CASSYTQREQYF. DNA for the CDR3: TGTGCCAGCAGTTACACACAGCGGGAGCAGTACTTC.

This clonotype was seen more than once but under ten times. This chain joins TRBV6-2 or TRBV6-3 and TRBJ1-2; TRBD1 matches 8 bases. The CDR3 loop spans 16 amino acids. The junction had 12 bases not matched to a gene; V was cut back by 9 bases and J by 0 bases. Per germline, CDR1 MNHEY and CDR2 SVGEGT. CDR3 bases: TGTGCCAGTGTCGCAGGGGGCCTGCGCGCTAACTATGGCTACACCTTC. It translates to CASVAGGLRANYGYTF.

V usage is TRBV7-9 and J usage is TRBJ1-2; D gene ambiguous. With 6 bases removed from V and 2 bases from J, the gap between germline ends came to 10 bases. This CDR3 has 13 amino acids. Germline V gene lookup returns CDR1 SEHNR and CDR2 FQNEAQ (reference sequence). The CDR3 nucleotides read TGTGCCAGCAGTTTTGGCCCGAACTATGGCTACACCTTC. Its protein product is CASSFGPNYGYTF.

This chain joins TRBV7-9 and TRBJ1-5; 10 nucleotides line up with TRBD1. This CDR3 comprises 16 residues. With V trimmed by 5 bases and J by 6 bases, 10 bases remained unmatched. Germline CDR1 reads SEHNR; CDR2 reads FQNEAQ (reference sequence). The DNA of the CDR3 is TGTGCCAGCAGCCAAGACCGGGGGACAGGGGCTCAGCCCCAGCATTTT. Protein: CASSQDRGTGAQPQHF.

The gene calls are TRBV19 and TRBJ1-5, with a tentative D call TRBD1 (5 bases). The germline CDR1 and CDR2 sequences are LNHDA and SQIVND (reference sequence). The ends were cut back, 4 bases at V and 10 bases at J, with 17 bases in the middle. The CDR3 runs 14 residues. Here the CDR3 reads CASSTGQILSPQHF. Here the CDR3 DNA reads TGTGCCAGTAGTACAGGACAAATTCTAAGCCCCCAGCATTTT.

This clonotype was seen many times. The V call is TRBV14, the J call TRBJ1-2, with unresolved D. The CDR3 consists of 14 residues. The germline gives CDR1 SGHDN, CDR2 FVKESK. The ends were cut back, 1 base at V and 2 bases at J, with 8 bases in the middle. CDR3 protein: CASSQARLNYGYTF. CDR3 nucleotides: TGTGCCAGCAGCCAAGCGAGGCTCAACTATGGCTACACCTTC. The full variable domain, its missing parts supplied by reference TRBV14 and TRBJ1-2, is EAGVTQFPSHSVIEKGQTVTLRCDPISGHDNLYWYRRVMGKEIKFLLHFVKESKQDESGMPNNRFLAERTGGTYSTLKVQPAELEDSGVYFCASSQARLNYGYTFGSGTRLTVV.